This paragraph covers one T cell receptor (beta chain) sequence. Its antigen is undetermined. This entry belongs to a study of cytomegalovirus exposure and HLA in healthy donors. The length of the CDR3 is 16 residues. Trimming shortened V by 0 bases and J by 1 base, and 11 bases separated the two germline ends. From germline, CDR1 is SGDLS and CDR2 YYNGEE. Findings and limits, study-wide: The study flagged about 150 TCR beta chains as cytomegalovirus-associated.

Vbeta (60) and Jbeta (13) primers were used in the PCR. The method was immunoSEQ multiplex PCR; TCRdb's version includes in-frame clones alone and lacks a portion of them. The sample records more than 95,000 clones, 65% to 80% being singletons. The genes are TRBV9 and TRBJ2-1; TRBD2 might be the D (6 bases). The TCR originated in a woman aged 55-75 years in good health and CMV-seropositive. Sequencing was carried out using PBMCs. CDR3 sequence reads: CASSVEGSGSYNEQFF. DNA of the CDR3: TGTGCCAGCAGCGTAGAGGGTAGCGGTTCCTACAATGAGCAGTTCTTC.